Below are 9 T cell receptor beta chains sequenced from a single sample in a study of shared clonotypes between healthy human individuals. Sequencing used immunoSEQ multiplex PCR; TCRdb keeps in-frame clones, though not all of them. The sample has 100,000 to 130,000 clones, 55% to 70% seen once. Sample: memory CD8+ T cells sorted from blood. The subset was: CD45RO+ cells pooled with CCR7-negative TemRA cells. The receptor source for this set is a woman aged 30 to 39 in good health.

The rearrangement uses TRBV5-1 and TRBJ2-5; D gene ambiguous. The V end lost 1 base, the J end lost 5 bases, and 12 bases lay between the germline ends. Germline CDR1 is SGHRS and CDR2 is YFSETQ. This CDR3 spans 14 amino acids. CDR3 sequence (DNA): TGCGCCAGCAGCTTGAAAACCGAAACGGAGACCCAGTACTTC. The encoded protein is CASSLKTETETQYF. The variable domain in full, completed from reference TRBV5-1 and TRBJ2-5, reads KAGVTQTPRYLIKTRGQQVTLSCSPISGHRSVSWYQQTPGQGLQFLFEYFSETQRNKGNFPGRFSGRQFSNSRSEMNVSTLELGDSALYLCASSLKTETETQYFGPGTRLLVL.

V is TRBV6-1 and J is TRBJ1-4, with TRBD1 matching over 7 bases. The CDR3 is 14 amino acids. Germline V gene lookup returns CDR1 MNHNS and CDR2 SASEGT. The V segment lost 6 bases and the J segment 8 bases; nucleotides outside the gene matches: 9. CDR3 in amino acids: CASRTGTEGEKLFF. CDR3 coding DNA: TGTGCCAGCAGGACCGGGACAGAGGGAGAAAAACTGTTTTTT.

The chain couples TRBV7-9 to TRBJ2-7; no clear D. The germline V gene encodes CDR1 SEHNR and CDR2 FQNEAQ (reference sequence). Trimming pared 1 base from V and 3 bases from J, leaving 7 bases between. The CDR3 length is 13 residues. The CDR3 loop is CASSLGSGYEQYF. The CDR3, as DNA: TGTGCCAGCAGCTTAGGGTCGGGCTACGAGCAGTACTTC.

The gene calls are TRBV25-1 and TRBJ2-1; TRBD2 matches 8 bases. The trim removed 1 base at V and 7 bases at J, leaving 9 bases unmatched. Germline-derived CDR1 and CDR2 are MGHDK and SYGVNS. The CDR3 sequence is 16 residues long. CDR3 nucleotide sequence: TGTGCCAGCAGTGAATCGCAGCGGGAGAGGTGGAATGAGCAGTTCTTC. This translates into CASSESQRERWNEQFF.

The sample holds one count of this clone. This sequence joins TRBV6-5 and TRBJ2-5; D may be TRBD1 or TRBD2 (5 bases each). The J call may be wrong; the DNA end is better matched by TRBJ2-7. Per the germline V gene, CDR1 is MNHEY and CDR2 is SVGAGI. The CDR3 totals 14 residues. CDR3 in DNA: TGTGCCAGCAGGGCCCGGGACGGATTCTACGAGCAGTACTTC. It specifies CASRARDGFYEQYF.

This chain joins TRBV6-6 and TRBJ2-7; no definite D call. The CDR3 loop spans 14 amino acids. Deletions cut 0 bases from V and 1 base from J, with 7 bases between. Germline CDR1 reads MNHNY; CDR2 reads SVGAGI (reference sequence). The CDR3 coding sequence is TGTGCCAGCAGTTACTCAGGGTTGTCCTACGAGCAGTACTTC. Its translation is CASSYSGLSYEQYF.

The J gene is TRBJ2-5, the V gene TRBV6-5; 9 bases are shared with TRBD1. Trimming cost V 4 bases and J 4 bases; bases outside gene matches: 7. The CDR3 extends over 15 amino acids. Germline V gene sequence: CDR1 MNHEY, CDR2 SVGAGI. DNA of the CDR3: TGTGCCAGCAGTTTCACAGGGGGCGGGGGAGAGACCCAGTACTTC. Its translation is CASSFTGGGGETQYF.

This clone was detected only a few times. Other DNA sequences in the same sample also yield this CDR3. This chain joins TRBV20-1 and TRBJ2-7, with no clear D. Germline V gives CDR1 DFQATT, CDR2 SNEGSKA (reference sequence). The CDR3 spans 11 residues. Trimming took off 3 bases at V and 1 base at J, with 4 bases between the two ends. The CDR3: CSASASYEQYF. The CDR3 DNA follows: TGCAGTGCTAGTGCGTCCTACGAGCAGTACTTC.

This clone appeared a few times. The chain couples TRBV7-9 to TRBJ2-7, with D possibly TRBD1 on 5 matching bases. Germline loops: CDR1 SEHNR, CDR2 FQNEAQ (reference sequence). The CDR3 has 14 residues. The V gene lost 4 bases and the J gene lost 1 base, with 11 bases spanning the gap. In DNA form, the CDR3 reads TGTGCCAGCAGCTCGGCAGGGAATTCCTACGAGCAGTACTTC. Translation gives CASSSAGNSYEQYF. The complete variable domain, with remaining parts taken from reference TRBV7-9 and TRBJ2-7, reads DTGVSQNPRHKITKRGQNVTFRCDPISEHNRLYWYRQTLGQGPEFLTYFQNEAQLEKSRLLSDRFSAERPKGSFSTLEIQRTEQGDSAMYLCASSSAGNSYEQYFGPGTRLTVT.